The source of this T cell receptor beta chain is a study of blood T cell repertoires in COVID-19. The CDR3 extends over 12 amino acids. Authors' data handling: Estimation of nucleated cell counts relied on the amplification of reference gene primers. Measured with immunoSEQ multiplex PCR; TCRdb has only the in-frame clones, and not every one. From that table come the V and J calls and clone size; the DNA was used to work out D and trimming. This sample has some 670,000 clones, with approximately 90% found just once. The genes are TRBV21-1 and TRBJ2-3; TRBD1 is the table's D call, not checked against the DNA. TRBV21-1 constitutes a pseudogene. The TCR comes from a woman aged 18-29 years with acute or convalescent COVID-19. Material for sequencing was peripheral blood. The chain's CDR3 is CASSHRGLKPRF. The CDR3 region has the DNA TGTGCCAGCAGCCACAGGGGGTTGAAACCTCGTTTT.